This T cell receptor beta chain was documented in a study of T cell repertoires in cytomegalovirus infection. Study-wide background: Public TCR beta signatures provided an indication of both CMV infection and a matching HLA type.

Ten or more counts support this clonotype. Its target is unknown. A single record per CDR3 protein comes from TCRdb applying MiXCR to the reads. This table has some 680,000 distinct CDR3 sequences, 35% to 40% appearing once. The CDR3 totals 15 residues. V was pared by 4 bases and J by 2 bases, with 14 bases between. Germline assignment: CDR1 SGHTA and CDR2 FQGNSA. Study-wide results and limits: The study found HLA-C-restricted CMV-specific TCR beta clonotypes dominating the ex vivo response.

The receptor was derived from a human donor in good health (CMV status not recorded). Some clones in this sample may be carry-over from other donors' samples. V gene TRBV7-2 combines with J gene TRBJ1-1; D gene uncertain. Material for sequencing was PBMCs. For the CDR3, the DNA is TGTGCCAGCAGCTCCCCTAGGAGGCGAAACACTGAAGCTTTCTTT. Encoded protein: CASSSPRRRNTEAFF. Looking up the rest from reference TRBV7-2 and TRBJ1-1 gives the full variable domain: GAGVSQSPSNKVTEKGKDVELRCDPISGHTALYWYRQSLGQGLEFLIYFQGNSAPDKSGLPSDRFSAERTGGSVSTLTIQRTQQEDSAVYLCASSSPRRRNTEAFFGQGTRLTVV.